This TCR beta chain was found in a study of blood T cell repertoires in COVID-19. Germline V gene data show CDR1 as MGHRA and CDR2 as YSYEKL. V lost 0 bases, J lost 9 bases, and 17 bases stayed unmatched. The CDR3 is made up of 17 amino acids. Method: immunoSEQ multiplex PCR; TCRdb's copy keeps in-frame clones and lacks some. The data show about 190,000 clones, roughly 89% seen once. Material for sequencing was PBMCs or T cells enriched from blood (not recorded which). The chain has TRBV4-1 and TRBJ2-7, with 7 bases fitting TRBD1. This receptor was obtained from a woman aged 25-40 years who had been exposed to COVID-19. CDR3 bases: TGCGCCAGCAGCCAAGATTCAGGGGGAGTGGGGGATTGGGGGCAGTACTTC. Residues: CASSQDSGGVGDWGQYF.